This T cell receptor beta chain is drawn from a study of technical replicates of blood from several donors. This clone has a single count. Profiled with immunoSEQ multiplex PCR; TCRdb holds only in-frame clones, not every one. Of approximately 17,000 clones detected, around nine tenths appear once; the ten largest clones hold roughly 9.6%. The germline V gene encodes CDR1 MDHEN and CDR2 SYDVKM. Trimming cost V 3 bases and J 8 bases; bases outside gene matches: 16. This CDR3 has 18 residues. The source material was PBMCs. The TCR sequence derives from a human donor in good health. This rearrangement joins TRBV28 to TRBJ2-2; 9 nucleotides align to TRBD2. The DNA of the CDR3 is TGTGCCAGCAGTTTTGGCCTTAGCGGGAGATCTGTATCGGGGGAGCTGTTTTTT. Its translation is CASSFGLSGRSVSGELFF. The complete variable domain, with remaining parts taken from reference TRBV28 and TRBJ2-2, reads DVKVTQSSRYLVKRTGEKVFLECVQDMDHENMFWYRQDPGLGLRLIYFSYDVKMKEKGDIPEGYSVSREKKERFSLILESASTNQTSMYLCASSFGLSGRSVSGELFFGEGSRLTVL.